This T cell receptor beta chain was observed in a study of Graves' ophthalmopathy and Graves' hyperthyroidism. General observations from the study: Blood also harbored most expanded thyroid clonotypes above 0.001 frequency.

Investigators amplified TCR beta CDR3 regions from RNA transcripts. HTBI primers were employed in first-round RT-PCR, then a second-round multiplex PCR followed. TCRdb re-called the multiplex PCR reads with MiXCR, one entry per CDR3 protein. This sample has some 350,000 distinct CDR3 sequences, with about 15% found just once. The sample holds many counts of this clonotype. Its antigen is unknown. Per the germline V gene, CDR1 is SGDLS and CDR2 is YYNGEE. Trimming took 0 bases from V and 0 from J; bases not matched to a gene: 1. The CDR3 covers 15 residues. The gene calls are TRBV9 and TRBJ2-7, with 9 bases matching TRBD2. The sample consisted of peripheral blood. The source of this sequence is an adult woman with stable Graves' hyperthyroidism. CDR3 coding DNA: TGTGCCAGCAGCGTAGCTAGCGGGGACTCCTACGAGCAGTACTTC. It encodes CASSVASGDSYEQYF.